Sequencing of this TCR beta chain was carried out in a study of Graves' ophthalmopathy and Graves' hyperthyroidism. On this clonotype itself: The antigen is not known.

Study-level results: The majority of expanded thyroid clonotypes above 0.001 frequency also occurred in blood.

The V gene's germline CDR1 is SQVTM and CDR2 ANQGSEA. CDR3 length equals 11 residues. The ends were cut back, 5 bases at V and 13 bases at J, with 17 bases in the middle. As diagnostic evidence, clinical symptoms, serum thyroxine, TRAb, thyroid ultrasound and orbital computed tomography were relied upon. TCR beta CDR3 regions were amplified from RNA transcripts. First-round RT-PCR used HTBI primers; second-round multiplex PCR followed. TCRdb re-derived calls from the multiplex PCR reads in MiXCR, one entry per CDR3 protein. The data show about 400,000 distinct CDR3 sequences, around 17% seen once. The chain recombines TRBV29-1 with TRBJ1-1, with a possible D match to TRBD1 (5 bases). The sequence derives from a woman younger than 35 with Graves' ophthalmopathy. Source material: peripheral blood. The CDR3: CSVLRGIEVFF. DNA of the CDR3: TGCAGCGTTCTTAGGGGCATTGAGGTTTTCTTT. The full variable domain, completed using reference TRBV29-1 and TRBJ1-1, is SAVISQKPSRDICQRGTSLTIQCQVDSQVTMMFWYRQQPGQSLTLIATANQGSEATYESGFVIDKFPISRPNLTFSTLTVSNMSPEDSSIYLCSVLRGIEVFFGQGTRLTVV.